Listed below are T cell receptor beta chains from one sample, sequenced in a study of T cell responses to AZD1222 COVID-19 vaccine. Libraries were prepared by immunoSEQ multiplex PCR; TCRdb keeps only in-frame clonotypes and omits some of them. Altogether around 140,000 clones are present, 93% being singletons, with the ten largest covering 5% to 5.5%. This specimen consisted of peripheral blood, obtained on day 0 of AZD1222 vaccination. The source is an adult in good health. Each CDR3 is given with its conserved first and last residue. The D gene is left open where the match is weak. A clone size is listed for some rows: how often the clone was seen (once, few, many), or a class if it is expanded.

v_gene	d_gene	abundance	j_gene	CDR3nt	CDR3aa
TRBV7-9	TRBD1	once	TRBJ1-2	TGTGCCAGCAGCCCGAGTACAGGGGGCGTACCCTATGGCTACACCTTC	CASSPSTGGVPYGYTF
TRBV29-1	TRBD1	.	TRBJ1-2	TGCAGCGTCGTAACAGGGGCCTATGGCTACACCTTC	CSVVTGAYGYTF
TRBV13	.	.	TRBJ1-1	TGTGCCAGCAGCTTTGGGGCGAGGTCTGAAGCTTTCTTT	CASSFGARSEAFF
TRBV18	.	.	TRBJ2-2	TGTGCCAGCTCACCACCGTGGGGATCGAACACCGGGGAGCTGTTTTTT	CASSPPWGSNTGELFF
TRBV5-1	TRBD1	.	TRBJ2-7	TGCGCCAGCAGTTCCTCACAGGGGCGAGTCTACGAGCAGTACTTC	CASSSSQGRVYEQYF
TRBV4-2	.	.	TRBJ1-5	TGTGCCAGCAGCCAAGTGTGGCGAGGAGTCGCTCAGCCCCAGCATTTT	CASSQVWRGVAQPQHF
TRBV30	TRBD1	.	TRBJ1-1	TGTGCCTGGAGTGCCACAGGGGGCGACGAAGCTTTCTTT	CAWSATGGDEAFF
TRBV15	.	.	TRBJ2-3	TGTGCCACCAGCAGAGCCAGGCGGGACACAGATACGCAGTATTTT	CATSRARRDTDTQYF
TRBV11-1	.	.	TRBJ1-2	TGTGCCAGCAGCGAAGACAGTGACTATGGCTACACCTTC	CASSEDSDYGYTF
TRBV18	TRBD1	.	TRBJ1-5	TGTGCCAGCTCACCAACCGCGACAGGGCTCCATCAGCCCCAGCATTTT	CASSPTATGLHQPQHF
TRBV15	TRBD1	.	TRBJ1-4	TGTGCCACCAGCAGATCCCCGACCGGGACAGGGAGGGAAAAACTGTTTTTT	CATSRSPTGTGREKLFF
TRBV7-8	TRBD1	.	TRBJ1-2	TGTGCCAGCAGCTTAGGGACAGGGTTCGGCTACACCTTC	CASSLGTGFGYTF
TRBV4-1	.	.	TRBJ1-4	TGCGCCAGCAGCCGAGACGGAGTAACTAATGAAAAACTGTTTTTT	CASSRDGVTNEKLFF
TRBV4-1	.	.	TRBJ1-5	TGCGCCAGCAGCCCCCGAGGACAGTCCAATCAGCCCCAGCATTTT	CASSPRGQSNQPQHF
TRBV28	TRBD2	.	TRBJ2-1	TGTGCCAGCAAGACCGGGCCCGAAAGGGGACTAGCGGGAGGGTACGATGAGCAGTTCTTC	CASKTGPERGLAGGYDEQFF
TRBV2	TRBD1	.	TRBJ1-4	TGTGCCAGCAGATCACAGGGGGCGGTTGAAAAACTGTTTTTT	CASRSQGAVEKLFF
TRBV12-5	.	few	TRBJ2-1	TGTGCTAGTGGTTTGCAGATCAATGAGCAGTTCTTC	CASGLQINEQFF
TRBV7-2	.	.	TRBJ1-2	TGTGCCAGCAGCTTATTAATAAGGGATGGCTACACCTTC	CASSLLIRDGYTF
TRBV12-2	.	.	TRBJ1-4	TGTGCAAGTCGCTTACCCGAGACAGGAGTTAATGAAAAACTGTTTTTT	CASRLPETGVNEKLFF
TRBV25-1	TRBD2	.	TRBJ2-3	TGTGCCAGCAGAGAACTAGCGGCGATAAATGATACGCAGTATTTT	CASRELAAINDTQYF
TRBV7-2	.	.	TRBJ2-5	TGTGCCAGCAGCTTAGCAGGGGGACAAGAGACCCAGTACTTC	CASSLAGGQETQYF
TRBV28	.	.	TRBJ1-3	TGTGCCAGCAGTTTTTATGGAGTCTCTGGAAACACCATATATTTT	CASSFYGVSGNTIYF
TRBV7-9	TRBD1	.	TRBJ1-5	TGTGCCAGCAGCCCAGGGGGGGTTCAGCCCCAGCATTTT	CASSPGGVQPQHF
TRBV19	.	.	TRBJ2-5	TGTGCCAGTAGTATCTCCAGGATAGGACAAGAGACCCAGTACTTC	CASSISRIGQETQYF
TRBV5-1	TRBD1	.	TRBJ2-2	TGCGCCAGCAGCCACCCACAGGGGGCCCAGTACACCGGGGAGCTGTTTTTT	CASSHPQGAQYTGELFF
TRBV9	TRBD1	.	TRBJ1-1	TGTGCCAGCAGCGCCCCCGGGACAGGGGGAAGCACTGAAGCTTTCTTT	CASSAPGTGGSTEAFF
TRBV4-2	.	.	TRBJ1-6	TGTGCCAGCAGCCAAGATAAGGGGCCCAATTCACCCCTCCACTTT	CASSQDKGPNSPLHF
TRBV7-9	TRBD2	.	TRBJ2-5	TGTGCCAGCAGCTTAGCGAGCGGGGAAGAGACCCAGTACTTC	CASSLASGEETQYF
TRBV30	TRBD1	.	TRBJ2-7	TGTGCCTGGAGTGTAGGGACAGGCTCCTACGAGCAGTACTTC	CAWSVGTGSYEQYF
TRBV5-5	.	.	TRBJ2-7	TGTGCCAGCAGCTTGGGGGCGCCAGGGAACGAAATCTACGAGCAGTACTTC	CASSLGAPGNEIYEQYF
TRBV7-9	.	.	TRBJ1-2	TGTGCCAGCCGTTTTGGGGGAGCTAACTATGGCTACACCTTC	CASRFGGANYGYTF
TRBV5-4	.	.	TRBJ2-5	TGTGCCAGCAGTCGACCCAACCAAGAGACCCAGTACTTC	CASSRPNQETQYF
TRBV29-1	.	.	TRBJ1-2	TGCAGCGTCACCAGGGGTGGCTATGGCTACACCTTC	CSVTRGGYGYTF
TRBV6-1	.	.	TRBJ2-3	TGTGCCAGCAGTGAGGACTCGCCCTCAGATACGCAGTATTTT	CASSEDSPSDTQYF
TRBV19	.	.	TRBJ2-5	TGTGCCAGTAGTATAGGCCGCCAAGAGACCCAGTACTTC	CASSIGRQETQYF
TRBV12-3/TRBV12-4	TRBD1	.	TRBJ1-2	TGTGCCAGCAGTTTGACAGGGCGAGATGGCTACACCTTC	CASSLTGRDGYTF
TRBV30	.	.	TRBJ1-2	TGTGCCTGGACTGAGGGGACCGAAATAGGAGATACCTTC	CAWTEGTEIGDTF
TRBV7-6	TRBD1	.	TRBJ2-2	TGTGCCAGCAGCTTAGTTAGGGACAGTACCGGGGAGCTGTTTTTT	CASSLVRDSTGELFF
TRBV5-4	TRBD1	.	TRBJ2-5	TGTGCCAGCAGCCGTTGGACAGGGGGAGAGACCCAGTACTTC	CASSRWTGGETQYF
TRBV5-1	.	.	TRBJ1-1	TGCGCCAGCAGCTTGGACCCGCGGGACACTGAAGCTTTCTTT	CASSLDPRDTEAFF
TRBV2	TRBD1	.	TRBJ1-4	TGTGCCAGCAGTGAATTGGCCGGGACAGGGGCCGAAAAACTGTTTTTT	CASSELAGTGAEKLFF
TRBV4-1	.	.	TRBJ2-7	TGCGCCAGCAGCCTGGGAGGAGGGGCTACCTACGAGCAGTACTTC	CASSLGGGATYEQYF
TRBV27	.	.	TRBJ2-2	TGTGCCAGCAGTCTCCAAGGCGGAGAGAACACCGGGGAGCTGTTTTTT	CASSLQGGENTGELFF
TRBV7-9	TRBD1	.	TRBJ1-2	TGTGCCAGCAGGAGGGACAGGGTCGAGGTGGGGTTTGGCTACACCTTC	CASRRDRVEVGFGYTF
TRBV12-3/TRBV12-4	.	once	TRBJ2-7	TGTGCCAGCAGTTTAGGAACGGGACATTTGTACTTC	CASSLGTGHLYF
TRBV7-9	.	.	TRBJ2-3	TGTGCCAGCGGCCAGGGAGCCCCCCACACAGATACGCAGTATTTT	CASGQGAPHTDTQYF
TRBV9	TRBD1	.	TRBJ1-6	TGTGCCAGCAGCGTAGCTCCCGGACAGGGCGAATCACCCCTCCACTTT	CASSVAPGQGESPLHF
TRBV24-1	.	.	TRBJ2-2	TGTGCCACCAGTGAGGCAGGTGGCAACACCGGGGAGCTGTTTTTT	CATSEAGGNTGELFF
TRBV4-1	TRBD1	many	TRBJ1-3	TGCGCCAGCAGCCAGACAGGGGGCACTGGAAACACCATATATTTT	CASSQTGGTGNTIYF
TRBV13	TRBD2	.	TRBJ2-7	TGTGCCAGCAGCTTTAATAGCGGGAGCTCCTACGAGCAGTACTTC	CASSFNSGSSYEQYF
TRBV27	TRBD2	.	TRBJ2-1	TGTGCCAGCAGTTTATCGGGAGCGGGAGGATACAATGAGCAGTTCTTC	CASSLSGAGGYNEQFF
TRBV16	.	.	TRBJ2-7	TGTGCCAGCAGCCATGGGGACATTTCCTACGAGCAGTACTTC	CASSHGDISYEQYF
TRBV4-1	TRBD1	.	TRBJ2-3	TGCCCCCGCAGCCAACAGGGGGGCTTAAGGGATACGCAGTATTTT	CPRSQQGGLRDTQYF
TRBV5-4	.	.	TRBJ1-2	TGTGCCAGCAGCCGTGGTCTAGCTAACTATGGCTACACCTTC	CASSRGLANYGYTF
TRBV9	.	.	TRBJ2-3	TGTGCCAGCAGCGTGTCTGGGGGCGCAGATACGCAGTATTTT	CASSVSGGADTQYF
TRBV7-2	TRBD1	.	TRBJ1-4	TGTGCCAGCAGCCGGACAGGGGACACTAATGAAAAACTGTTTTTT	CASSRTGDTNEKLFF
TRBV30	TRBD2	once	TRBJ2-1	TGTGCCTGGAGTGGACTAGCGGGAGAGAATGAGCAGTTCTTC	CAWSGLAGENEQFF
TRBV7-2	.	.	TRBJ2-5	TGTGCCAGCAGCTTAGTAGCGGTACGAGAGACCCAGTACTTC	CASSLVAVRETQYF
TRBV5-1	.	.	TRBJ1-1	TGCGCCAGCAGCTTCAGAGCCGGGACGGAGAACACTGAAGCTTTCTTT	CASSFRAGTENTEAFF